Presented here are 9 T cell receptor beta chains from one specimen sequenced in a study of cytotoxic CD8 clonotypes in ibrutinib-treated CLL. Generated by immunoSEQ multiplex PCR, the TCRdb table keeps only in-frame clones and is missing some. This sample has fewer than 400,000 clones; over 55% occur once, and the top ten carry 6% to 6.5%. This specimen was PBMCs, taken after 36 months of ibrutinib treatment. These receptors were obtained from a human donor with chronic lymphocytic leukemia.

The chain carries TRBV19 and TRBJ2-5; D remains ambiguous. Germline CDR1 is LNHDA and CDR2 is SQIVND (reference sequence). The V and J ends lost 7 bases and 8 bases respectively, with 11 bases between them. This CDR3 has 11 residues. The CDR3 DNA is TGTGCCAGTAACCCCCCCCCAACCCAGTACTTC. It encodes CASNPPPTQYF.

CDR3 region: CASSLTSISGNQPQHF. The CDR3 coding sequence is TGCGCCAGCAGCTTAACCTCCATCAGTGGCAATCAGCCCCAGCATTTT. The chain is built from TRBV5-1 and TRBJ1-5; no clear D gene. V was clipped by 2 bases and J by 2 bases, with 14 bases between them. The CDR3 length is 16 residues. CDR1 and CDR2 (germline): SGHRS, YFSETQ. Full variable domain (missing parts from reference TRBV5-1 and TRBJ1-5): KAGVTQTPRYLIKTRGQQVTLSCSPISGHRSVSWYQQTPGQGLQFLFEYFSETQRNKGNFPGRFSGRQFSNSRSEMNVSTLELGDSALYLCASSLTSISGNQPQHFGDGTRLSIL.

The rearrangement uses TRBV2 and TRBJ2-3, with 8 nucleotides matching TRBD2. Trimming cost V 6 bases and J 5 bases; bases outside gene matches: 10. CDR3 size: 15 residues. The germline V gene encodes CDR1 SNHLY and CDR2 FYNNEI. This chain's CDR3 is CASRVIAGQRDTQYF. CDR3 nucleotides: TGTGCCAGCAGGGTCATAGCGGGACAACGAGATACGCAGTATTTT.

The CDR3 region has the DNA TGTGCCAGCAGCAGACCCGGCACCTACGAGCAGTACTTC. Protein: CASSRPGTYEQYF. The chain uses TRBV7-8 and TRBJ2-7; no clear D gene. The germline V and J ends were trimmed by 5 bases and 2 bases, with 10 bases remaining between them. This CDR3 contains 13 residues. The germline V gene has CDR1 SGHVS and CDR2 FQNEAQ.

This rearrangement joins TRBV4-1 to TRBJ2-7; D is undetermined. The CDR3 consists of 12 residues. The germline V and J ends were trimmed by 1 base and 6 bases, with 7 bases remaining between them. Germline CDR1 is MGHRA and CDR2 is YSYEKL. CDR3 in amino acids: CASSQGRTEQYF. CDR3 nucleotide sequence: TGCGCCAGCAGCCAAGGAAGGACCGAGCAGTACTTC.

This clone was seen once. The chain links TRBV15 to TRBJ1-1; D remains unclear. Germline V CDR1 and CDR2: LNHNV, YYDKDF (reference sequence). This CDR3 is built from 14 residues. With 4 bases removed from V and 7 bases from J, the gap between germline ends came to 16 bases. The CDR3 nucleotides read TGTGCCACCAGCACAAGGTGGGCCAAGGGTGAAGCTTTCTTT. Its translation: CATSTRWAKGEAFF. Looking up the rest from reference TRBV15 and TRBJ1-1 gives the full variable domain: DAMVIQNPRYQVTQFGKPVTLSCSQTLNHNVMYWYQQKSSQAPKLLFHYYDKDFNNEADTPDNFQSRRPNTSFCFLDIRSPGLGDTAMYLCATSTRWAKGEAFFGQGTRLTVV.

The chain links TRBV5-4 to TRBJ2-5; TRBD2 aligns across 8 bases. Germline V lookup: CDR1 SGHNT, CDR2 YYREEE (reference sequence). V shed 2 bases, J shed 3 bases, and the junction held 9 bases outside the gene matches. The CDR3 covers 16 residues. The CDR3 coding sequence is TGTGCCAGCAGCTTATGGGCTGCGGGGGGCGAAGAGACCCAGTACTTC. It codes for CASSLWAAGGEETQYF. The variable domain in full, completed from reference TRBV5-4 and TRBJ2-5, reads ETGVTQSPTHLIKTRGQQVTLRCSSQSGHNTVSWYQQALGQGPQFIFQYYREEENGRGNFPPRFSGLQFPNYSSELNVNALELDDSALYLCASSLWAAGGEETQYFGPGTRLLVL.

The chain has TRBV25-1 and TRBJ2-2; unclear D gene. V lost 4 bases and J 1 base, leaving 7 bases between the germline ends. Looked up from germline, CDR1 is MGHDK and CDR2 is SYGVNS. The CDR3 has 14 amino acids. The CDR3 region is CASSAVGNTGELFF. DNA of the CDR3: TGTGCCAGCAGTGCGGTAGGGAACACCGGGGAGCTGTTTTTT.

J is TRBJ1-5 and V is TRBV6-5; D call uncertain. The CDR3 covers 13 residues. Germline CDR1 reads MNHEY; CDR2 reads SVGAGI. Trimming removed 5 bases at V and 7 bases at J, with 12 bases between. CDR3: CASSTTQHQPQHF. The CDR3 DNA reads TGTGCCAGCAGTACCACACAACACCAGCCCCAGCATTTT.